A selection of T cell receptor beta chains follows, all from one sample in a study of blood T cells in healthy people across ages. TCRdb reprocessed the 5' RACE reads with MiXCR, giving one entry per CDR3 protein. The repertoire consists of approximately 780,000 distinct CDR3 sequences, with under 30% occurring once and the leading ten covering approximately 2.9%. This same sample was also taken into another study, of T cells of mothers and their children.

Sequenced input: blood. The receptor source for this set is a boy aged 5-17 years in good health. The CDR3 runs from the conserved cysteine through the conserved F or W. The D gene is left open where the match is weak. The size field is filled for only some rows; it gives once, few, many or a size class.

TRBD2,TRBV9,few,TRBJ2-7,TGTGCCAGCAGCGTATGGGCTAGCGGGGGAAACGAGCAGTACTTC,CASSVWASGGNEQYF
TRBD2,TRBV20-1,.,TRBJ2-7,TGCAGTGCCCAGCGGGGGGCCTACGAGCAGTACTTC,CSAQRGAYEQYF
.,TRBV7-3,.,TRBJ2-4,TGTGCCAGCAGCTTAACGTCTAAAAACATTCGGTACTTC,CASSLTSKNIRYF
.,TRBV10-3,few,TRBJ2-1,TGTGCCATCAGTGACGGCACTCCGCAGTTCTTC,CAISDGTPQFF
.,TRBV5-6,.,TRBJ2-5,TGTGCCAGCACCGAGCCTAACCAAGAGACCCAGTACTTC,CASTEPNQETQYF
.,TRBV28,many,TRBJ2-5,TGTGCCAGCAGTTTGGTCTCTCTCCAAGAGACCCAGTACTTC,CASSLVSLQETQYF
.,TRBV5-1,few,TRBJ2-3,TGCGCCAGCAGCCCCCAGGAGGTCACAGATACGCAGTATTTT,CASSPQEVTDTQYF
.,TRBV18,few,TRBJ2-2,TGTGCCAGCTCACCAAGGGAAGCCGGGGAGCTGTTTTTT,CASSPREAGELFF
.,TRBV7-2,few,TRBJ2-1,TGTGCCAGCAGCTTCCGAGACAGGAGGCCTTGGGATGAGCAGTTCTTC,CASSFRDRRPWDEQFF
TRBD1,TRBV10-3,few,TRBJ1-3,TGTGCCATCAGTCTACAGGGGGAATCTGGAAACACCATATATTTT,CAISLQGESGNTIYF
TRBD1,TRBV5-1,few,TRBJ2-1,TGCGCCAGCAGCCCACGTACGGACAGGGGGAATGAGCAGTTCTTC,CASSPRTDRGNEQFF
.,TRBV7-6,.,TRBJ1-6,TGTGCCAGCAGCTTAGATACGAGTTATAATTCACCCCTCCACTTT,CASSLDTSYNSPLHF
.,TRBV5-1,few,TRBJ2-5,TGCGCCAGCAGCATCCAGGGGGGAGAGACCCAGTACTTC,CASSIQGGETQYF
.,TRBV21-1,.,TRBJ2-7,TGTGCCAGCAGCAAAGGGGGACGCTCCTACGAGCAGTACTTC,CASSKGGRSYEQYF
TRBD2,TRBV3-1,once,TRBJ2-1,TGTGCCAGCAGACCGGGACTAGCGGGAACTCAGTTCTTC,CASRPGLAGTQFF
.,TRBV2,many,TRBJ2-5,TGTGCCAGCAACAGAGAAGAGACCCAGTACTTC,CASNREETQYF
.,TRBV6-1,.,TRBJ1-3,TGTGCCAGCAGTCGACAGAGCTCTGGAAACACCATATATTTT,CASSRQSSGNTIYF
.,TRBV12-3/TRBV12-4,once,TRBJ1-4,TGTGCCAGCAGCCCGTCGGACGGGCCAAATGAAAAACTGTTTTTT,CASSPSDGPNEKLFF
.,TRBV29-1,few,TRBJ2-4,TGCAGCGTTGTAGGCAGGGCTAAAAACATTCAGTACTTC,CSVVGRAKNIQYF
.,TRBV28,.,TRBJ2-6,TGTGCCAGCAGTTATCCCGGGGGCCCTGGGGCCAACGTCCTGACTTTC,CASSYPGGPGANVLTF
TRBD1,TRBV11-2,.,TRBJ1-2,TGTGCCAGCAGCTTAGACCCAGGGGGCGCGAGGGGCTACACCTTC,CASSLDPGGARGYTF
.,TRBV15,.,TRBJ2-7,TGTGCCACCAGCAGAGGACTCCAGGGGAGCTACGAGCAGTACTTC,CATSRGLQGSYEQYF
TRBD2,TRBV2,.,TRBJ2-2,TGTGCCAGCAGTGGACTAGCGGGGGCCGGGGAGCTGTTTTTT,CASSGLAGAGELFF
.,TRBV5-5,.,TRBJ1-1,TGTGCCAGCAGCTTATTCCACGGACAGAACACTGAAGCTTTCTTT,CASSLFHGQNTEAFF
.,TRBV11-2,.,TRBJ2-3,TGTGCCAGCGAGGTCCGGCTAGCCGCAGATACGCAGTATTTT,CASEVRLAADTQYF
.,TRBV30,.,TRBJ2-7,TGTGCCTGGAGTCGCAGGAGCTCCTACGAGCAGTACTTC,CAWSRRSSYEQYF
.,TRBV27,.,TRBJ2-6,TGTGCCAGCAGTCAGGGCGTCTCTGGGGCCCACGTCCTGACTTTC,CASSQGVSGAHVLTF
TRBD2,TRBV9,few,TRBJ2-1,TGTGCCAGCAGTCCCCCCCCGGGACTAGCGGGGGGGCAAGAGCAGTTCTTC,CASSPPPGLAGGQEQFF
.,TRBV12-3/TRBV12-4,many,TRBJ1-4,TGTGCCAGCAGTCCAACAGGGTTGGATGAAAAACTGTTTTTT,CASSPTGLDEKLFF
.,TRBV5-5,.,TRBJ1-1,TGTGCCAGCAGTTGGGCAGGAAGCACTGAAGCTTTCTTT,CASSWAGSTEAFF
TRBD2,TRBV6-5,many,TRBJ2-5,TGTGCCAGCAGTTACGGGTTAGCGGGGGGGCTAGAAGCAGAGACCCAGTACTTC,CASSYGLAGGLEAETQYF
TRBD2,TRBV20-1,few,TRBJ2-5,TGCAGTGCTAGAGGTTCTAGCGGGGGGGCCTCTTGGGAGCAGTACTTC,CSARGSSGGASWEQYF
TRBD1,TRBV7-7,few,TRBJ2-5,TGTGCTAGCAGCTTCGACAGGGAAGGGGGGACCCAGTACTTC,CASSFDREGGTQYF
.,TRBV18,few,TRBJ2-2,TGTGCCAGCTCACCACTTGGGGCTGTTTATCCCGGGGAGCTGTTTTTT,CASSPLGAVYPGELFF
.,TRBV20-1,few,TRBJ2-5,TGCAGTGCTGGGACCGGGGGCCTCCGGACCCAGTACTTC,CSAGTGGLRTQYF
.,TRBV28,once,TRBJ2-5,TGTGCCAGCACCCACCGACAGCAAGAGACCCAGTACTTC,CASTHRQQETQYF
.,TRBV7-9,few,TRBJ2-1,TGTGCCAGCAGCATCCTAGCATACAACGAGCAGTTCTTC,CASSILAYNEQFF
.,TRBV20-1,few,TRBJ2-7,TGCAGTGCTAGAGATGTTAGGAGGGACTACGAGCAGTACTTC,CSARDVRRDYEQYF